This T cell receptor beta chain was found in a study of OX40 agonist ivuxolimab in advanced cancers. As for the study in general: Clinicians treated patients with ivuxolimab, an agonistic anti-OX40 (CD134) antibody. Past anti-PD-1, anti-PD-L1 or anti-CTLA-4 therapy was accepted, and roughly 40% had received some. Study-wide findings and caveats: Patients who responded partially at 0.1-3.0 mg/kg showed clonal expansion ranking among the lowest.

Repertoires were generated with immunoSEQ multiplex PCR, while TCRdb's copy carries only in-frame clones and drops some. In the table there are about 20,000 clones, roughly four fifths of which are singletons. Trimming cost V 0 bases and J 2 bases, with 7 bases left between them. CDR3 length equals 14 residues. Per the germline V gene, CDR1 is MNHEY and CDR2 is SMNVEV (reference sequence). This clone was found once. Its antigen is not known. Anyone with autoimmune disease history or systemic immunosuppression was excluded. The input for sequencing was CD4+ or CD8+ T cells sorted from blood, taken in a trial of the OX40 agonist ivuxolimab. The V gene is TRBV27, the J gene TRBJ1-2; possibly TRBD1 for D (5 bases). This TCR derives from an adult with an advanced solid tumor such as melanoma, head and neck, liver or kidney cancer. This CDR3 is CASSLSGANYGYTF. The CDR3, as DNA: TGTGCCAGCAGTTTATCAGGGGCGAACTATGGCTACACCTTC.